This passage covers 13 T cell receptor beta chains from one sample sequenced in a study of OX40 agonist ivuxolimab in advanced cancers. Some clones are missing from TCRdb's copy, which holds only in-frame ones; the method was immunoSEQ multiplex PCR. This sample yields fewer than 90,000 clones, of which about 91% are seen a single time; approximately 0.4% belongs to the top ten. Sequencing used CD4+ or CD8+ T cells sorted from blood, obtained in a trial of the OX40 agonist ivuxolimab. The receptors were gathered from an adult with an advanced solid tumor such as melanoma, head and neck, liver or kidney cancer.

V gene TRBV4-3 combines with J gene TRBJ2-2; D is unclear. The CDR3 sequence is 16 residues long. Germline V CDR1 and CDR2: LGHNA, YSLEER. The V and J ends lost 0 bases and 4 bases respectively, with 12 bases between them. The CDR3 DNA sequence: TGCGCCAGCAGCCAAGAGTGGCGAAGCGTCACCGGGGAGCTGTTTTTT. Its translation is CASSQEWRSVTGELFF.

The chain couples TRBV30 to TRBJ1-2; tentatively, D is TRBD1 (6 bases). The germline CDR1 and CDR2 sequences are GTSNPN and SVGIG (reference sequence). V dropped 3 bases and J dropped 2 bases, with 10 bases sitting between them. The CDR3 totals 13 residues. The CDR3 DNA follows: TGTGCCTGGAGGGGGGCCCCGAACTATGGCTACACCTTC. Its translation is CAWRGAPNYGYTF.

The chain is built from TRBV2 and TRBJ1-2, with D unclear. Germline loops: CDR1 SNHLY, CDR2 FYNNEI. Deletions cut 4 bases from V and 3 bases from J, with 12 bases between. The CDR3 extends over 14 amino acids. The CDR3 is CASSVGMGYYGYTF. As DNA, the CDR3 is TGTGCCAGCAGTGTGGGCATGGGGTACTATGGCTACACCTTC.

This chain links TRBV7-2 with TRBJ2-1; D uncertain. The CDR3 is 12 residues long. Germline loops: CDR1 SGHTA, CDR2 FQGNSA. Deletions cut 5 bases from V and 9 bases from J, with 11 bases between. Written as DNA, the CDR3 is TGTGCCAGCAGCCTAGACACTGGTGAGCAGTTCTTC. This sequence encodes CASSLDTGEQFF.

V usage is TRBV19 and J usage is TRBJ1-2; D is ambiguous. The CDR3 has 14 residues. V shed 3 bases and J shed 2 bases, with 10 bases lying between them. CDR1 and CDR2 from the germline V gene are LNHDA and SQIVND (reference sequence). The CDR3 DNA follows: TGTGCCAGTAGTATGACTTGGGAGAACTATGGCTACACCTTC. Protein product: CASSMTWENYGYTF.

A remark on this clone: At the DNA level, this CDR3 is encoded by other sequences in the same sample as well. This sequence joins TRBV9 and TRBJ1-2, with 9 bases matching TRBD1. Germline V gene lookup returns CDR1 SGDLS and CDR2 YYNGEE. The trim removed 3 bases at V and 8 bases at J, leaving 2 bases unmatched. The CDR3 is made up of 12 amino acids. CDR3 in amino acids: CASSGQGGGYTF. CDR3 nucleotides: TGTGCCAGCAGCGGACAGGGGGGCGGCTACACCTTC.

V gene TRBV28 combines with J gene TRBJ2-2, with 12 bases that match TRBD1. CDR1 is MDHEN and CDR2 is SYDVKM in the germline V gene. CDR3 length equals 19 residues. The trim removed 3 bases at V and 3 bases at J, leaving 11 bases unmatched. CDR3 DNA: TGTGCCAGCAGTTTTATGGGACAGGGGGCCGGAGAGTACACCGGGGAGCTGTTTTTT. This sequence encodes CASSFMGQGAGEYTGELFF.

This chain joins TRBV5-4 and TRBJ2-5, with TRBD2 matching over 9 bases. This CDR3 contains 15 residues. Germline V gene lookup returns CDR1 SGHNT and CDR2 YYREEE (reference sequence). With V trimmed by 7 bases and J by 5 bases, 12 bases remained unmatched. The CDR3 nucleotides read TGTGCCAGCCACGCCGATAGCGGGAGTGTCGAGACCCAGTACTTC. Its translation: CASHADSGSVETQYF.

This chain joins TRBV5-1 and TRBJ2-7, with 9 bases that match TRBD1. The ends lost 4 bases at V and 2 bases at J; junction bases unmatched: 7. This CDR3 comprises 15 residues. CDR1 is SGHRS, CDR2 YFSETQ, per germline. The CDR3 DNA is TGCGCCAGCAGCCAAAGACAGGGGGGTCCCTACGAGCAGTACTTC. Translated, it gives CASSQRQGGPYEQYF.

The chain couples TRBV5-1 to TRBJ2-5, with D possibly matching TRBD1 (6 bases). CDR1 is SGHRS and CDR2 is YFSETQ in the germline V gene. This CDR3 has 17 residues. V lost 2 bases, J lost 5 bases, and 22 bases lay in between. DNA of the CDR3: TGCGCCAGCAGCTTTGGGACAACCTCGAGGGTTTATGAGACCCAGTACTTC. Translating gives CASSFGTTSRVYETQYF.

The chain employs TRBV6-6 and TRBJ2-7, with 8 bases that match TRBD2. J was trimmed by 1 base and V by 6 bases; bases with no gene match: 11. The CDR3 has 16 residues. In germline, CDR1 is MNHNY, CDR2 SVGAGI (reference sequence). This chain's CDR3 is CASSPGGGVPSYEQYF. CDR3 nucleotide sequence: TGTGCCAGCAGCCCGGGAGGGGGAGTCCCATCCTACGAGCAGTACTTC.

This chain connects TRBV28 to TRBJ2-6; D may be TRBD1 (6 bases). This CDR3 has 15 amino acids. Germline V gene sequence: CDR1 MDHEN, CDR2 SYDVKM. V dropped 3 bases and J dropped 4 bases, with 10 bases sitting between them. The CDR3 loop is CASSLGASGANVLTF. The CDR3, as DNA: TGTGCCAGCAGTTTGGGGGCATCCGGGGCCAACGTCCTGACTTTC. Full variable domain (rest looked up from reference TRBV28 and TRBJ2-6): DVKVTQSSRYLVKRTGEKVFLECVQDMDHENMFWYRQDPGLGLRLIYFSYDVKMKEKGDIPEGYSVSREKKERFSLILESASTNQTSMYLCASSLGASGANVLTFGAGSRLTVL.

This clone was counted once. V is TRBV6-1 and J is TRBJ2-5; D is ambiguous. CDR1 is MNHNS and CDR2 is SASEGT in the germline V gene. This CDR3 is built from 15 residues. Deletions cut 2 bases from V and 2 bases from J, with 12 bases between. Written as DNA, the CDR3 is TGTGCCAGCAGTGAATCGCTTTCTAGACAAGAGACCCAGTACTTC. It codes for CASSESLSRQETQYF.